This T cell receptor beta chain stems from a study of T cell responses to AZD1222 COVID-19 vaccine. Study-level background: Analysis merged second doses at about 4 or about 12 weeks.

Study-level results: Donors were largely white British and mainly female; clonal diversity was possibly underestimated.

As for this clone: Its antigen is undetermined.

Trimming shortened V by 10 bases and J by 2 bases, and 17 bases separated the two germline ends. Per germline, CDR1 SNHLY and CDR2 FYNNEI. This CDR3 contains 14 residues. Produced via immunoSEQ multiplex PCR; TCRdb's table is partial and in-frame only. This sample has roughly 100,000 clones, with about four fifths found just once. The V call is TRBV2, the J call TRBJ1-1; D may be TRBD1 (5 bases). The sequence was obtained from an adult in good health. The sequenced sample was peripheral blood, obtained on day 0 of AZD1222 vaccination. The DNA of the CDR3 is TGTGCCACCTGGGACGCTTCGGGTAACACTGAAGCTTTCTTT. Translation gives CATWDASGNTEAFF. The full variable domain, in which reference TRBV2 and TRBJ1-1 provide the parts outside the CDR3, is EPEVTQTPSHQVTQMGQEVILRCVPISNHLYFYWYRQILGQKVEFLVSFYNNEISEKSEIFDDQFSVERPDGSNFTLKIRSTKLEDSAMYFCATWDASGNTEAFFGQGTRLTVV.